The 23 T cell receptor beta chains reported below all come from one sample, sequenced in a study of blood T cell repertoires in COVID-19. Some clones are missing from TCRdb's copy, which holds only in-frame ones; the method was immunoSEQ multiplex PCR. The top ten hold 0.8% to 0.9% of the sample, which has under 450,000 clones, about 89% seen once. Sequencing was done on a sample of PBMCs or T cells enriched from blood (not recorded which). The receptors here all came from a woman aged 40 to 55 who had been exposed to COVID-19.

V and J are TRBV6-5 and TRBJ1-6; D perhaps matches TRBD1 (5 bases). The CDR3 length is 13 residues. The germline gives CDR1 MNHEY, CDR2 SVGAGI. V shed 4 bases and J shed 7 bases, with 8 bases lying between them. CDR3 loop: CASSSTANSPLHF. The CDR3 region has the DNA TGTGCCAGCAGTTCGACAGCCAATTCACCCCTCCACTTT.

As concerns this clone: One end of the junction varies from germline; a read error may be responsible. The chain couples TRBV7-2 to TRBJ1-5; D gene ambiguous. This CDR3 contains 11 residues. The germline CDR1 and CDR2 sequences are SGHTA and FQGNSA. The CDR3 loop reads CASSPGSRLFF. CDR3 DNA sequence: TGTGCCAGCAGTCCCGGGTCACGACTCTTTTTT.

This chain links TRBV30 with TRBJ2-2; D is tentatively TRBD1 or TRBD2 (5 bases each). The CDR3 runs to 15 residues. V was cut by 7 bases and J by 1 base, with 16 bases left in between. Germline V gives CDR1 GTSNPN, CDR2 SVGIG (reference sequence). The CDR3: CASGYRGLNTGELFF. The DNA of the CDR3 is TGTGCCTCGGGGTATAGGGGTTTGAACACCGGGGAGCTGTTTTTT.

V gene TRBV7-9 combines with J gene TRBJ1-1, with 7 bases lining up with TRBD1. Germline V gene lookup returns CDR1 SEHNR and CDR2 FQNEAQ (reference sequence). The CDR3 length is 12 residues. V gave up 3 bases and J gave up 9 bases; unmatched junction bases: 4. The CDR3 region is CASSFPGQQAFF. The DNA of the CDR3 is TGTGCCAGCAGCTTCCCGGGACAGCAAGCTTTCTTT.

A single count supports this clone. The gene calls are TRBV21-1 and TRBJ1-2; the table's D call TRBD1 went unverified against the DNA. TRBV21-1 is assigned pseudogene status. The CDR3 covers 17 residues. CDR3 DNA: TGTGCCAGCAGCAAAGAGGCAGGGGCCGTATGGGGGATTGGCTACACCTTC. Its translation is CASSKEAGAVWGIGYTF.

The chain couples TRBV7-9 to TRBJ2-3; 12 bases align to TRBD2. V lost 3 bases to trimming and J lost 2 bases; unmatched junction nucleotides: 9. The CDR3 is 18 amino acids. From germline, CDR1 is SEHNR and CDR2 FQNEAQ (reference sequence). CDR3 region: CASSFPPRLAGVTDTQYF. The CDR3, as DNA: TGTGCCAGCAGCTTCCCTCCCCGACTAGCGGGAGTCACAGATACGCAGTATTTT.

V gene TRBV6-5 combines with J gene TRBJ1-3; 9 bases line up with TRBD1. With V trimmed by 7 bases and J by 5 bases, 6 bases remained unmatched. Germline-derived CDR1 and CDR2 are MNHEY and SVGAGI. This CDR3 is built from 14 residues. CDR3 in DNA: TGTGCCAGCAAACAGGGGGCTTCTAGAAACACCATATATTTT. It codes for CASKQGASRNTIYF.

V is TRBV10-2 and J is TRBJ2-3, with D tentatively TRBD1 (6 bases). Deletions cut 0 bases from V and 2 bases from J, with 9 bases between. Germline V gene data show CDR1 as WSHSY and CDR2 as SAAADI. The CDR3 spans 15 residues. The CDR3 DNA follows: TGCGCCAGCAGTGAGTCCCAGGGGTTCACAGATACGCAGTATTTT. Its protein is CASSESQGFTDTQYF.

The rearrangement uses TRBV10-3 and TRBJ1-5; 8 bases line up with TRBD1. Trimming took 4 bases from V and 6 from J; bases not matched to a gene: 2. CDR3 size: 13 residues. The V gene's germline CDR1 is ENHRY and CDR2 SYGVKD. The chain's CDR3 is CAISGTGSQPQHF. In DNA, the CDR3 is TGTGCCATCAGTGGGACAGGGTCTCAGCCCCAGCATTTT.

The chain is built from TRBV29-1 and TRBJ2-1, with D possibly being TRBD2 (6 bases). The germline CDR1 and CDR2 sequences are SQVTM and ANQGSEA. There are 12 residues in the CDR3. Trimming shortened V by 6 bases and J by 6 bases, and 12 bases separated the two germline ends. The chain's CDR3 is CSVAGTANEQFF. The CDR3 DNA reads TGCAGCGTAGCCGGGACTGCCAATGAGCAGTTCTTC.

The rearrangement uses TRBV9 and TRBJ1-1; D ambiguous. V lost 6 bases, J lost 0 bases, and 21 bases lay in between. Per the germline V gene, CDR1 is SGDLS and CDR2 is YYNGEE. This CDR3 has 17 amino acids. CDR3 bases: TGTGCCAGCACCCCGCGGGGAGGGCTCACCCTGAACACTGAAGCTTTCTTT. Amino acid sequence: CASTPRGGLTLNTEAFF.

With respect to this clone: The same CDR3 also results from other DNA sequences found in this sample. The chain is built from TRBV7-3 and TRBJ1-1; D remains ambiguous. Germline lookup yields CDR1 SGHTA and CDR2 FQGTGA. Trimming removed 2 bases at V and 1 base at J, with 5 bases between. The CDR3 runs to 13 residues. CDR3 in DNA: TGTGCCAGCAGCTTATCGGGGAACACTGAAGCTTTCTTT. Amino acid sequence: CASSLSGNTEAFF.

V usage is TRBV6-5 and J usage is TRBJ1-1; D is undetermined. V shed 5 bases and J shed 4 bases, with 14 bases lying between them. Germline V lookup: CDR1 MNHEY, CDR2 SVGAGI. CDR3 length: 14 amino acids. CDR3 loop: CASSRTRTSTEAFF. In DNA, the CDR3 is TGTGCCAGCAGTCGGACCAGGACTAGCACTGAAGCTTTCTTT.

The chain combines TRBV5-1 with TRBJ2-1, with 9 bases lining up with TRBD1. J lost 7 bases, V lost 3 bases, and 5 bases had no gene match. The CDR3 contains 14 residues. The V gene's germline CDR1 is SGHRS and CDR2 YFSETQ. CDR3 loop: CASSSTGGRNEQFF. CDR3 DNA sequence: TGCGCCAGCAGCTCGACAGGGGGGAGGAATGAGCAGTTCTTC.

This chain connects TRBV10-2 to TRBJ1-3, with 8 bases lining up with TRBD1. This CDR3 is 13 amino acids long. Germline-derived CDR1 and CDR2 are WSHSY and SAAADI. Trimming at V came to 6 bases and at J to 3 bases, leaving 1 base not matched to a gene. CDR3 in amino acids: CASRGTGGNTIYF. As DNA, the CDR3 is TGCGCCAGCAGGGGGACAGGTGGAAACACCATATATTTT.

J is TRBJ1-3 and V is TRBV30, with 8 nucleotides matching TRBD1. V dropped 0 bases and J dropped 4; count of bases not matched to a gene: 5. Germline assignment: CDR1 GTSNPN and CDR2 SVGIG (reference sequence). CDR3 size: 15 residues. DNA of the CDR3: TGTGCCTGGAGTGTAACACAGGGGGGGGGAAACACCATATATTTT. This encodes CAWSVTQGGGNTIYF.

CDR3 amino acids: CASRAREGRKLFF. In nucleotides, the CDR3 is TGTGCCAGCAGGGCCAGGGAGGGCCGAAAACTGTTTTTT. V and J are TRBV6-5 and TRBJ1-4, with D possibly being TRBD1 (5 bases). The CDR3 spans 13 residues. Trimming took off 6 bases at V and 10 bases at J, with 15 bases between the two ends. Germline V gene sequence: CDR1 MNHEY, CDR2 SVGAGI.

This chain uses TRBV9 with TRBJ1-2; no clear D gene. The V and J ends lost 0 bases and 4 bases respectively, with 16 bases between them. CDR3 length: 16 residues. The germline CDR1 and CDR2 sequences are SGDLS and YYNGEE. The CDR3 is CASSVATWTDSYGYTF. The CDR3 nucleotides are TGTGCCAGCAGCGTAGCTACTTGGACGGACTCCTATGGCTACACCTTC. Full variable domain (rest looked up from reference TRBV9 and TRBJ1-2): DSGVTQTPKHLITATGQRVTLRCSPRSGDLSVYWYQQSLDQGLQFLIQYYNGEERAKGNILERFSAQQFPDLHSELNLSSLELGDSALYFCASSVATWTDSYGYTFGSGTRLTVV.

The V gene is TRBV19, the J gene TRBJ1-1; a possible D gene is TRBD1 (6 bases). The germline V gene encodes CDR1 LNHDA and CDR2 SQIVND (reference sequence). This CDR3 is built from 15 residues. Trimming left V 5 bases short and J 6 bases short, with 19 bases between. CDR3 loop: CASSAQQGDRPEAFF. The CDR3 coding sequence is TGTGCCAGTAGTGCCCAACAGGGTGACAGACCTGAAGCTTTCTTT.

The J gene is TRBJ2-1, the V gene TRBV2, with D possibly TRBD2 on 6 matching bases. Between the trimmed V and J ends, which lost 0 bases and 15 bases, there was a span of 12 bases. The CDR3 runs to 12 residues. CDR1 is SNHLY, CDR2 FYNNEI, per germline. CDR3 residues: CASSEAKRGGFF. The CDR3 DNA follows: TGTGCCAGCAGTGAAGCCAAGAGGGGAGGGTTCTTC.

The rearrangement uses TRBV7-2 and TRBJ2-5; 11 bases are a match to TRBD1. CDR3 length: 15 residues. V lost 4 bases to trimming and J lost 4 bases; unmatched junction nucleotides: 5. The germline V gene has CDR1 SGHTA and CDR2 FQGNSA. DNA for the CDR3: TGTGCCAGCAGCTCCGGGACAGGGGGTCCAGAGACCCAGTACTTC. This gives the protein CASSSGTGGPETQYF.

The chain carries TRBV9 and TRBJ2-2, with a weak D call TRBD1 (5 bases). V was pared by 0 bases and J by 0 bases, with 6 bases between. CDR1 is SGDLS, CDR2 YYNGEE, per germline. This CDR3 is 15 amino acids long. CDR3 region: CASSVARANTGELFF. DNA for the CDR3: TGTGCCAGCAGCGTAGCCAGGGCGAACACCGGGGAGCTGTTTTTT.

Here the CDR3 DNA reads TGTGCCAGCAGCTTGGTGCAGGGGGCGGTGACGGACACTGAAGCTTTCTTT. Protein sequence: CASSLVQGAVTDTEAFF. The chain employs TRBV5-6 and TRBJ1-1, with 8 bases aligning to TRBD1. The germline V gene encodes CDR1 SGHDT and CDR2 YYEEEE. The CDR3 totals 17 residues. V shed 0 bases, J shed 3 bases, and the junction held 10 bases outside the gene matches.